This T cell receptor (beta chain) comes out of a study of post-analysis software for immune sequencing data. Study at large: The patients showed relapsing-remitting, secondary progressive and progressive-relapsing multiple sclerosis courses. Study-wide results and caveats: Among 4 or 5 TRBV segments more frequent in patients than controls were TRBV5-6, TRBV5-1 and TRBV20-1. Significantly decreased normalized Chao1 diversity was recorded for multiple sclerosis patients relative to controls. Under the F measure, samples that were prepared in one batch clustered strongly together.

The CDR3 spans 16 residues. V lost 3 bases, J lost 2 bases, and 16 bases lay in between. Germline CDR1 is SGHTA and CDR2 is FQGNSA. Concerning this clonotype itself: Its antigen is not identified.

Built from TCR beta cDNA, the libraries had unique molecular identifiers in them. cDNA molecules numbering some 500,000 came from approximately 1 to 10 million T cells. TCRdb independently ran MiXCR on the PCR reads; one entry per CDR3 protein. Found here are hundreds of thousands of distinct CDR3 sequences, 25% to 30% of them singletons; the top ten hold around 0.6%. Material for sequencing was blood. This receptor was identified in a girl between 5 and 17 years old with multiple sclerosis. The chain links TRBV7-2 to TRBJ1-1; D unclear. This chain's CDR3 is CASSFSAGRSNTEAFF. DNA for the CDR3: TGTGCCAGCAGCTTTAGCGCGGGCAGGAGTAACACTGAAGCTTTCTTT.